This TCR beta chain was recorded in a study of T cell responses to AZD1222 COVID-19 vaccine. Looking at the study overall: Pooling covered second doses at about 4 or about 12 weeks. Study outcomes and limitations: The peak T cell response came first, and repertoires were sampled only after it. Spike-wide vaccine-associated CD4 TCRs dominated at 160-218 and 743-854.

To note about this clone: Its antigen is still unknown.

Sequenced by immunoSEQ multiplex PCR; TCRdb stores in-frame clones only, minus some. The data contain roughly 120,000 clones, 85% to 90% of them singletons. The CDR3 has 12 amino acids. V dropped 2 bases and J dropped 4 bases, with 4 bases sitting between them. From germline, CDR1 is MDHEN and CDR2 SYDVKM. The rearrangement uses TRBV28 and TRBJ2-3; unclear D gene. The sample consisted of peripheral blood, taken on day 0 of AZD1222 vaccination. The origin of this receptor is an adult in good health. The CDR3 nucleotides are TGTGCCAGCAGTTTAATCCCAGATACGCAGTATTTT. As protein: CASSLIPDTQYF.